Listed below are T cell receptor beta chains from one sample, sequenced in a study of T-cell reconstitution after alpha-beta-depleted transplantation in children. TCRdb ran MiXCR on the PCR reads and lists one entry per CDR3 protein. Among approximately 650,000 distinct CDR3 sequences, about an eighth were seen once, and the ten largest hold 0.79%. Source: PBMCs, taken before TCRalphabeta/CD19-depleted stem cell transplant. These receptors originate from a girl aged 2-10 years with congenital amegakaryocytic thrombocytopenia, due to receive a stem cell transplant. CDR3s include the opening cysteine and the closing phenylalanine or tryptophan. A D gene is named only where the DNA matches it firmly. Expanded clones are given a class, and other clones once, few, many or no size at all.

CDR3: CSVELAGGGETQYF
DNA: TGCAGCGTTGAGCTAGCGGGAGGAGGAGAGACCCAGTACTTC
D: TRBD2
size: many
V: TRBV29-1
J: TRBJ2-5

CDR3: CASSGTTGDTQYF
DNA: TGTGCCAGCAGCGGGACTACCGGAGATACGCAGTATTTT
D: TRBD2
size: many
V: TRBV7-3
J: TRBJ2-3

CDR3: CSARDRLAGTYEQYF
DNA: TGCAGTGCTAGAGATCGACTAGCTGGGACCTACGAGCAGTACTTC
D: TRBD2
size: many
V: TRBV20-1
J: TRBJ2-7

CDR3: CASRSGRWAVGNTIYF
DNA: TGTGCCAGCCGATCCGGCCGATGGGCGGTTGGAAACACCATATATTTT
D: NA
size: many
V: TRBV6-5
J: TRBJ1-3

CDR3: CASSQRDLRAGELFF
DNA: NA
D: NA
size: few
V: TRBV4-2
J: TRBJ2-2

CDR3: CSASRGSEQYF
DNA: TGCAGTGCTAGTCGGGGCTCCGAGCAGTACTTC
D: NA
size: many
V: TRBV20-1
J: TRBJ2-7

CDR3: CASSLRQGNTGELFF
DNA: TGTGCCAGCAGTTTACGACAGGGGAACACCGGGGAGCTGTTTTTT
D: TRBD1
size: many
V: TRBV12-3/TRBV12-4
J: TRBJ2-2

CDR3: CASSHHGGGAGNSPLHF
DNA: TGTGCCAGCAGCCATCATGGAGGGGGCGCGGGTAATTCACCCCTCCACTTT
D: TRBD1
size: few
V: TRBV3-1
J: TRBJ1-6

CDR3: CASSLSRLQNYGYTF
DNA: TGTGCCAGCAGTTTGTCTCGGCTGCAGAACTATGGCTACACCTTC
D: NA
size: many
V: TRBV12-3/TRBV12-4
J: TRBJ1-2

CDR3: CASSYLLAGDTGELFF
DNA: TGTGCCAGCAGTTACCTTCTAGCGGGAGACACCGGGGAGCTGTTTTTT
D: TRBD2
size: NA
V: TRBV6-2/TRBV6-3
J: TRBJ2-2

CDR3: CASSQEAGLMNTEAFF
DNA: TGCGCCAGCAGCCAAGAGGCAGGGCTAATGAACACTGAAGCTTTCTTT
D: NA
size: few
V: TRBV4-1
J: TRBJ1-1

CDR3: CASSSGTFSYEQYF
DNA: TGTGCCAGCAGTTCCGGGACTTTCTCCTACGAGCAGTACTTC
D: NA
size: NA
V: TRBV28
J: TRBJ2-7

CDR3: CASSQVTSGRADNEQFF
DNA: TGTGCCAGCAGCCAAGTAACAAGCGGGAGGGCAGATAATGAGCAGTTCTTC
D: TRBD2
size: NA
V: TRBV4-2
J: TRBJ2-1

CDR3: CASSQDPPPGTGGNIQYF
DNA: TGCGCCAGCAGCCAAGATCCCCCCCCCGGGACAGGGGGGAACATTCAGTACTTC
D: TRBD1
size: NA
V: TRBV4-1
J: TRBJ2-4

CDR3: CASSLAGQGSYNEQFF
DNA: TGTGCCAGCAGCTTAGCGGGCCAGGGCTCCTACAATGAGCAGTTCTTC
D: NA
size: many
V: TRBV7-2
J: TRBJ2-1

CDR3: CASSLGVTGPVIGNEQFF
DNA: TGTGCCAGCAGCTTAGGGGTGACGGGTCCCGTCATCGGCAATGAGCAGTTCTTC
D: NA
size: many
V: TRBV7-8
J: TRBJ2-1

CDR3: CASSWDRVGDTGELFF
DNA: TGTGCCAGCAGCTGGGACAGGGTAGGGGACACCGGGGAGCTGTTTTTT
D: TRBD1
size: NA
V: TRBV5-5
J: TRBJ2-2

CDR3: CASSLSLAGVYTYNEQFF
DNA: TGCGCCAGCAGCTTGTCCCTAGCGGGAGTATATACCTACAATGAGCAGTTCTTC
D: TRBD2
size: many
V: TRBV5-1
J: TRBJ2-1